This TCR beta chain emerged from a study of lymphopenia after photon versus proton radiotherapy. Germline V gene data show CDR1 as MGHRA and CDR2 as YSYEKL. Trimming took off 1 base at V and 0 bases at J, with 13 bases between the two ends. The CDR3 spans 16 residues. The data were produced by immunoSEQ multiplex PCR, yet TCRdb's version contains in-frame clones alone and is incomplete. This sample yields about 83,000 clones, of which about 86% are seen a single time; about 1.3% belongs to the top ten. The TCR comes from a man in his sixties with pancreatic cancer. The chain couples TRBV4-1 to TRBJ2-7, with D possibly TRBD2 on 6 matching bases. This material consisted of peripheral blood, taken from a patient treated with proton-based radiotherapy. The DNA of the CDR3 is TGCGCCAGCAGCCAAGGACTGCTGACTAGCTCCTACGAGCAGTACTTC. It codes for CASSQGLLTSSYEQYF.